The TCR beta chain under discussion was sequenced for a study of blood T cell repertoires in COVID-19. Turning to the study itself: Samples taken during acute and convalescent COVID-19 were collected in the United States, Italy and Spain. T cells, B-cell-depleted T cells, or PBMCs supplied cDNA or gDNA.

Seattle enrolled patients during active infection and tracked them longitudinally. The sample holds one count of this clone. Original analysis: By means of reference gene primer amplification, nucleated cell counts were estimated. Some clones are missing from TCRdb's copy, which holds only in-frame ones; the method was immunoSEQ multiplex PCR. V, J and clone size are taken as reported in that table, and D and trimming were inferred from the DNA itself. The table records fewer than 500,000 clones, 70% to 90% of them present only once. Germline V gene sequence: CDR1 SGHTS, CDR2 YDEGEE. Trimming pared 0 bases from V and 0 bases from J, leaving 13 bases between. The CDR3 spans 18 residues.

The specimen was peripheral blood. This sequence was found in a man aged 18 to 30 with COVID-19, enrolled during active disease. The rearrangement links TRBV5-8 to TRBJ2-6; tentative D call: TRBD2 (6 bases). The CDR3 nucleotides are TGTGCCAGCAGCTTGGGGTGGCGGGGCCACTCTGGGGCCAACGTCCTGACTTTC. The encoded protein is CASSLGWRGHSGANVLTF.